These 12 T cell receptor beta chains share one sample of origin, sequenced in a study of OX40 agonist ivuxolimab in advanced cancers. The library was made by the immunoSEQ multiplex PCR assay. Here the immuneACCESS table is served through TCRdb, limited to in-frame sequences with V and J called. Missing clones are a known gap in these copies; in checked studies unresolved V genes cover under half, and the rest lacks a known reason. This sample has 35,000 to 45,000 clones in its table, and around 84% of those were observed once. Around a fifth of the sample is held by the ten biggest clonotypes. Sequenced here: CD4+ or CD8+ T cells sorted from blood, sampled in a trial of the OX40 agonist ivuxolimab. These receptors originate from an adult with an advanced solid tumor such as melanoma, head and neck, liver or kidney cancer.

The CDR3 DNA reads as TGTGCCATCAGGGAAGACAGGACCACTAACTATGGCTACACCTTC. It specifies CAIREDRTTNYGYTF. The chain links TRBV10-3 to TRBJ1-2; maybe TRBD1 (6 bases). The CDR3 spans 15 residues. V was trimmed by 6 bases and J by 0 bases, leaving 14 bases between them. CDR1 is ENHRY and CDR2 is SYGVKD in the germline V gene.

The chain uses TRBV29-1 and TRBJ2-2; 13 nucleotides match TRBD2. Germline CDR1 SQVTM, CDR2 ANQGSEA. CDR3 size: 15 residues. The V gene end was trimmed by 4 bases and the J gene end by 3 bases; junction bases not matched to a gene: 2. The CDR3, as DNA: TGCAGCGTTGGAGGGACTAGCGGGGACACCGGGGAGCTGTTTTTT. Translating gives CSVGGTSGDTGELFF.

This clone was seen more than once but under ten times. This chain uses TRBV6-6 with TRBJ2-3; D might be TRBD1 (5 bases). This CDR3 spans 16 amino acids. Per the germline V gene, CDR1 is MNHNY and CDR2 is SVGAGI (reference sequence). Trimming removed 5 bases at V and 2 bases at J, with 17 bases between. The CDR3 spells CASSPLRQKNTDTQYF. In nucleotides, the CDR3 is TGTGCCAGCAGTCCCCTCAGACAGAAAAACACAGATACGCAGTATTTT.

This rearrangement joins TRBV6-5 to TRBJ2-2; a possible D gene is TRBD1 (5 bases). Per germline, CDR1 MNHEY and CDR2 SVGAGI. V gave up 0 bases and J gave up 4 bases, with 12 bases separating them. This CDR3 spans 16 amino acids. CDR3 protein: CASSYSQGWTTGELFF. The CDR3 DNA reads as TGTGCCAGCAGTTACTCCCAGGGTTGGACCACCGGGGAGCTGTTTTTT.

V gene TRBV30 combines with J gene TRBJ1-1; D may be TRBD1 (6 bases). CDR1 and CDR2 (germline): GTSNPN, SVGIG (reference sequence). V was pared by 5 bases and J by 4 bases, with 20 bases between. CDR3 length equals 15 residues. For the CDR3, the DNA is TGTGCCTGGTCGGAAGGGGGGGTTTGGCTCACTGAAGCTTTCTTT. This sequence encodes CAWSEGGVWLTEAFF.

The CDR3 region has the DNA TGTGCCAGCAGCGTAGAGGCAGGGGTCTACGAGCAGTACTTC. Encoded protein: CASSVEAGVYEQYF. This chain connects TRBV9 to TRBJ2-7; a weak D match, TRBD1 (6 bases). Germline assignment: CDR1 SGDLS and CDR2 YYNGEE. The CDR3 consists of 14 residues. V was clipped by 0 bases and J by 3 bases, with 10 bases between them.

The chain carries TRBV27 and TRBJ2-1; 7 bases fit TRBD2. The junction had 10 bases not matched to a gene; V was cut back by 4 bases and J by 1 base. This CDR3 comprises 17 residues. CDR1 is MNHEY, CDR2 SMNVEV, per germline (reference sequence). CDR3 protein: CASSSSAGSGSYNEQFF. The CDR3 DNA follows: TGTGCCAGCAGTTCCTCAGCGGGGAGCGGTTCCTACAATGAGCAGTTCTTC.

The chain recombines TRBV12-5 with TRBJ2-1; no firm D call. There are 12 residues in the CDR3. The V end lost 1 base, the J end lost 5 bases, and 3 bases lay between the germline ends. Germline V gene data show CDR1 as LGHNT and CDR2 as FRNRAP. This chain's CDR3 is CASGLGNNEQFF. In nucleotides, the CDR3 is TGTGCTAGTGGTTTGGGAAACAATGAGCAGTTCTTC.

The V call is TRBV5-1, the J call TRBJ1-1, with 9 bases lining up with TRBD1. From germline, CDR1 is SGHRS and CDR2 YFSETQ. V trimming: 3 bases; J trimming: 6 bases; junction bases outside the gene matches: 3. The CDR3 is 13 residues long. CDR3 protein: CASSWTGDPEAFF. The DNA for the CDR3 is TGCGCCAGCAGCTGGACAGGGGACCCTGAAGCTTTCTTT. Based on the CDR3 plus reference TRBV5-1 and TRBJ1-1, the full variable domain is KAGVTQTPRYLIKTRGQQVTLSCSPISGHRSVSWYQQTPGQGLQFLFEYFSETQRNKGNFPGRFSGRQFSNSRSEMNVSTLELGDSALYLCASSWTGDPEAFFGQGTRLTVV.

CDR3: CASTPATNTEAFF. As DNA, the CDR3 is TGTGCCAGCACCCCGGCCACGAACACTGAAGCTTTCTTT. V usage is TRBV6-5 and J usage is TRBJ1-1; D unresolved. From germline, CDR1 is MNHEY and CDR2 SVGAGI. The CDR3 consists of 13 residues. Trimming cost V 7 bases and J 1 base, with 10 bases left between them.

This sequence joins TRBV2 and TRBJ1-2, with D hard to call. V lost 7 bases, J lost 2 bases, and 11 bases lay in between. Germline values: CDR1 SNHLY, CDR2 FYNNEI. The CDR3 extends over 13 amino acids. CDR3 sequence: CASNGMGNYGYTF. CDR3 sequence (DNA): TGTGCCAGCAACGGGATGGGGAACTATGGCTACACCTTC. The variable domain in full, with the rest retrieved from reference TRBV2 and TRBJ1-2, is EPEVTQTPSHQVTQMGQEVILRCVPISNHLYFYWYRQILGQKVEFLVSFYNNEISEKSEIFDDQFSVERPDGSNFTLKIRSTKLEDSAMYFCASNGMGNYGYTFGSGTRLTVV.

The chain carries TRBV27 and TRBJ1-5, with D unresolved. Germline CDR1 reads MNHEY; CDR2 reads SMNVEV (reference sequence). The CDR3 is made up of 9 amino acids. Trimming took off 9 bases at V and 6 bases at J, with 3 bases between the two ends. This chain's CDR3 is CASGQPQHF. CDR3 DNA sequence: TGTGCCAGTGGTCAGCCCCAGCATTTT.